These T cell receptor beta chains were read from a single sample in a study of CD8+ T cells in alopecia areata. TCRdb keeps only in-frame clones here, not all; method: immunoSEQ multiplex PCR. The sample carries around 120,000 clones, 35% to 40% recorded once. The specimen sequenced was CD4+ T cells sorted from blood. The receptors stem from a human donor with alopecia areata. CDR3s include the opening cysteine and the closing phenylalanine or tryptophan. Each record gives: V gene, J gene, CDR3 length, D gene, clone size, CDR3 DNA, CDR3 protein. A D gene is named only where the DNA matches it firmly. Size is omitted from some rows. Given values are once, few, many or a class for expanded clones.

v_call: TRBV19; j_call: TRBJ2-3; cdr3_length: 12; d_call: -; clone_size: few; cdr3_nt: TGTGCCAGTAGTCCGGGCACAGATACGCAGTATTTT; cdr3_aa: CASSPGTDTQYF
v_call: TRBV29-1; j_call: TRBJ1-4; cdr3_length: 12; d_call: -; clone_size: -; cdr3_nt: TGCAGCGTTGACGGGAGTAATGAAAAACTGTTTTTT; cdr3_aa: CSVDGSNEKLFF
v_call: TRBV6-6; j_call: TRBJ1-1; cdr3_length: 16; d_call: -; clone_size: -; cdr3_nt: TGTGCCAGCAGTTACCCCTTCGGGAGTAGGAACACTGAAGCTTTCTTT; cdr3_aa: CASSYPFGSRNTEAFF
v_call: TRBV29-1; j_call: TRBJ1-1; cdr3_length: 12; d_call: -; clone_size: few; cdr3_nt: TGCAGCGTGGGTTGGGAAGGGGCTGAAGCTTTCTTT; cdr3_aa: CSVGWEGAEAFF
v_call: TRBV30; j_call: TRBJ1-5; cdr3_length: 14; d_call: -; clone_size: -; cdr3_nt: TGTGCCTGGAGTCAGAACAGCCTCAATCAGCCCCAGCATTTT; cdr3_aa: CAWSQNSLNQPQHF
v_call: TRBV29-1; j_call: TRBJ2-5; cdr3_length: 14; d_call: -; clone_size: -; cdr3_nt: TGCAGCGTTGTACCCCAGGGCAGGCAAGAGACCCAGTACTTC; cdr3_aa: CSVVPQGRQETQYF
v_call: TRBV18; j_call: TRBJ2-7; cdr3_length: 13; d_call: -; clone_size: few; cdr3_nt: TGTGCCAGCTCACCAGAGTTAAACTACGAGCAGTACTTC; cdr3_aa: CASSPELNYEQYF
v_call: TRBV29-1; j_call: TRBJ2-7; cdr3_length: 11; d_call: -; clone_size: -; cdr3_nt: TGCAGCACGTATGAAGGTTCCCAGCAGTACTTC; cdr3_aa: CSTYEGSQQYF
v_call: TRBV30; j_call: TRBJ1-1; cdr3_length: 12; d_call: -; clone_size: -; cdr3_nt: TGTGCCTGGAACGCCGGGGGTTACCAAGCTTTCTTT; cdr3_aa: CAWNAGGYQAFF
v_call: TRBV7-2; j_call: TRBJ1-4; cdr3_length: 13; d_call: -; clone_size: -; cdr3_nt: TGTGCCAGCAGCTTAGCGGCCGAACGACAACTGTTTTTT; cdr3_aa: CASSLAAERQLFF
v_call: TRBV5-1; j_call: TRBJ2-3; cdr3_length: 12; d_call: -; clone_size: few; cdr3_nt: TGCGCCAGCAGCTTCAGCACAGATACGCAGTATTTT; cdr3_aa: CASSFSTDTQYF
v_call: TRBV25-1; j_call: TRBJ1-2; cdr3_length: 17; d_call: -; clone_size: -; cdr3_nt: TGTGCCAGCAGTGATTGGGCCAGGGGTCGGGCCACCTATGGCTACACCTTC; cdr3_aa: CASSDWARGRATYGYTF
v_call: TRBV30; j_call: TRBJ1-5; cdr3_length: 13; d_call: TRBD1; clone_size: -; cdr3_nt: TGTGCCTGTGGACAGGTAGGGAATCAGCCCCAGCATTTT; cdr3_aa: CACGQVGNQPQHF
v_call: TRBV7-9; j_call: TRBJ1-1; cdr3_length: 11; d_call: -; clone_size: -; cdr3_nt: TGTGCCAGCAGCCAAACAGGGTTAACTTTCTTT; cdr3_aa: CASSQTGLTFF
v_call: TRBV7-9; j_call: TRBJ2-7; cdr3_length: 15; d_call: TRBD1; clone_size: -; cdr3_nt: TGTGCCAGCAGCTCTTCGGGACAGAGCCCTACCGGGCAGTACTTC; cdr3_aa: CASSSSGQSPTGQYF
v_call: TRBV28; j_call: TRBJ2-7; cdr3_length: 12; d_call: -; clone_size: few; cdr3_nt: TGTGCCAGCAGCCCCCTGACGGACGAGCAGTACTTC; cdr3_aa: CASSPLTDEQYF
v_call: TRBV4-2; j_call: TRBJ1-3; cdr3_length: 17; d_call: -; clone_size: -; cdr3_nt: TGTGCCAGCAGCCAAGATTACTATGCTCTGGAGGGAAACACCATATATTTT; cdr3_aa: CASSQDYYALEGNTIYF
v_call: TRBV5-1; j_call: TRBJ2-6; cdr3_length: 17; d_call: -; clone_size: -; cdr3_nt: TGCGCCAGCAGCTTGGCTGAGGGACCCTCTGGGGCCAACGTCCTGACTTTC; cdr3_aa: CASSLAEGPSGANVLTF